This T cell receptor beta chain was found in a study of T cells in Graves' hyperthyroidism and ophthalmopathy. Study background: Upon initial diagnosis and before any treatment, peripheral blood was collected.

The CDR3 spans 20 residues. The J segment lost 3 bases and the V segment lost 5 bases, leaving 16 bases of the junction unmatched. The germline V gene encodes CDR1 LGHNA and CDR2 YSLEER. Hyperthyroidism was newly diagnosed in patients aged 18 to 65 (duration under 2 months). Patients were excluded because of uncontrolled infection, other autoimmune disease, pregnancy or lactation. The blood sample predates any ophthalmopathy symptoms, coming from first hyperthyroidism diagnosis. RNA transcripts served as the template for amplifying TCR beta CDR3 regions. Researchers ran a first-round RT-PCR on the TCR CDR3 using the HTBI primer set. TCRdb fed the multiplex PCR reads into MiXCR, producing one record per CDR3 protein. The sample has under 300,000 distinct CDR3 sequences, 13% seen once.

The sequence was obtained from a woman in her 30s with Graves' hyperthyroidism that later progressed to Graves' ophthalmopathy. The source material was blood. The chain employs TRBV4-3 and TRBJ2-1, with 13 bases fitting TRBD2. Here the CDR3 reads CASSSQVGLAGVGLYNEQFF. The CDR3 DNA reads TGCGCCAGCAGCTCTCAAGTAGGACTAGCGGGGGTTGGTCTCTACAATGAGCAGTTCTTC.